This T cell receptor beta chain was obtained from a study of blood T cell repertoires in COVID-19 (dated by TCRdb to the early 2020s). Context from the whole study: The collaborator samples originated in the United States, Italy and Spain and spanned the acute and convalescent phases of COVID-19. Where available, HLA class I and class II types were taken from metadata supplied by the sample provider and were not determined by assay-based typing. The repertoires were released in a freely available public database meant as a resource for research on the immune response to SARS-CoV-2. The prospective study material was composed of cDNA or gDNA derived from T cells, B-cell-depleted T cells, or PBMCs. Subjects who had been exposed to COVID-19, were actively infected with it, or had recovered from it provided the deeply sampled blood TCRbeta repertoires that made up the dataset. Sample metadata almost always included a de-identified subject ID, COVID-19 status, age in years and sex. Samples came from the ongoing ImmuneRACE study (first 160 participants) plus 1,254 subjects from 6 global collaborators.

Collaborating institutions collected whole blood in K2EDTA tubes following their own protocols. For TCRbeta analysis, collaborators shipped samples in one of three forms: frozen whole blood, isolated PBMCs, or DNA extracted from either of those sample types. Notes on this clone: The antigen it recognizes is unknown. No base-level quality is on record; no much larger clone is a single base apart.

The immunoSEQ Assay, a bias-controlled multiplex PCR, was used to amplify TCRbeta CDR3 regions from genomic DNA. The study's processing was this. The number of nucleated cells in each sample was estimated by amplification of reference gene primers within the assay. To quantify the absolute abundance of each unique TCRbeta CDR3 rearrangement, sequence reads were collapsed and filtered. For each sample, productive Simpson clonality was calculated by taking the square root of Simpson's diversity index across productive rearrangements. TCRdb holds this immuneACCESS table with in-frame rearrangements only. Some clones are missing; in checked studies, unresolved V genes explain under half, and the rest has no known cause. From that table come the V and J calls and clone size; the DNA was used to work out D and trimming. This sample comprises 250,000 to 350,000 clones, around 89% of them detected only once. The ten largest account for under 4.5% of the sample.

Study-level results and caveats: The amount of clinical and demographic metadata varied by source and participant and was provided uncurated.

The sequence came from a woman between 45 and 60 years old with active or convalescent COVID-19. Material for sequencing was peripheral blood.

The CDR3 loop reads CASRRAGGTYEQYF. The base sequence is TGTGCCAGCAGGAGAGCGGGAGGCACCTACGAGCAGTACTTC. In this chain, TRBV28 is recombined with TRBJ2-7; 9 bases in the middle match TRBD2. V is cut back by 6 bases and J by 2 bases, with 5 bases in the junction unmatched. The CDR3 holds 14 amino acids from the cysteine to the phenylalanine. Here the CDR3 DNA is all that survives: 42 bases in frame from base 1. Based on the germline V gene, the CDR1 and CDR2 sequences are MDHEN and SYDVKM.